This TCR beta chain was sequenced in a study of T cells in Graves' hyperthyroidism and ophthalmopathy. Points from the study as a whole: A model built on 13 V-J features separated ophthalmopathy from stable hyperthyroidism.

Only a few counts were recorded for this clonotype. The antigen remains unidentified. PBMCs were sourced from roughly 9.3 ml fresh peripheral blood. Amplified regions were TCR beta CDR3 sequences from RNA transcripts. The HTBI primer set served for first-round RT-PCR of the TCR CDR3. TCRdb passed the multiplex PCR reads through MiXCR, listing each CDR3 protein once. The sample carries hundreds of thousands of distinct CDR3 sequences, about 20% recorded once. The sequencing sample was made of blood. The sequence derives from a woman in her 70s with Graves' ophthalmopathy.

CDR3 sequence (DNA): TGCAGTGCTAGAGAAAGCGGGATCAGGACAGATACGCAGTATTTT. It specifies CSARESGIRTDTQYF. This chain connects TRBV20-1 to TRBJ2-3; 7 bases line up with TRBD2. CDR1 and CDR2 (germline): DFQATT, SNEGSKA (reference sequence). There are 15 residues in the CDR3. V lost 0 bases and J lost 3; bases outside the gene matches: 6.